A selection of T cell receptor beta chains follows, all from one sample in a study of blood T cells in healthy people across ages. TCRdb reprocessed the 5' RACE reads via MiXCR and lists one record per CDR3 protein. Here the sample spans hundreds of thousands of distinct CDR3 sequences, around 24% being singletons. This sample was shared with a second study, whose subject was T cells of mothers and their children.

The sample comprised blood. The receptors were gathered from a boy aged 5-17 years in good health. CDR3s include the opening cysteine and the closing phenylalanine or tryptophan. A D gene is named only where the DNA matches it firmly. Clone size is stated in some rows and not others, as once, few, many or a class when expanded.

V gene: TRBV4-2
clone size: -
D gene: TRBD2
J gene: TRBJ2-1
CDR3 protein: CASSQMGRTSGTYEQFF
CDR3 DNA: TGTGCCAGCAGCCAAATGGGCCGGACTAGCGGGACGTATGAGCAGTTCTTC

V gene: TRBV7-7
clone size: once
D gene: -
J gene: TRBJ2-7
CDR3 protein: CASSLGNNYEQYF
CDR3 DNA: TGTGCCAGCAGCTTAGGGAATAACTACGAGCAGTACTTC

V gene: TRBV7-9
clone size: few
D gene: TRBD1
J gene: TRBJ1-2
CDR3 protein: CASSPGYLDRDSGYTF
CDR3 DNA: TGTGCCAGCAGCCCAGGATACTTGGACAGGGATAGTGGCTACACCTTC

V gene: TRBV5-6
clone size: -
D gene: -
J gene: TRBJ1-2
CDR3 protein: CASSLTTRDGYTF
CDR3 DNA: TGTGCCAGCAGCTTGACCACGCGAGATGGCTACACCTTC

V gene: TRBV9
clone size: few
D gene: -
J gene: TRBJ2-5
CDR3 protein: CASSAGERVETQYF
CDR3 DNA: TGTGCCAGCAGCGCCGGAGAAAGGGTAGAGACCCAGTACTTC

V gene: TRBV20-1
clone size: few
D gene: TRBD2
J gene: TRBJ2-5
CDR3 protein: CSAGLAGGETQYF
CDR3 DNA: TGCAGTGCTGGACTAGCGGGGGGAGAGACCCAGTACTTC

V gene: TRBV4-3
clone size: few
D gene: -
J gene: TRBJ2-3
CDR3 protein: CASSQVMGTGNTDTQYF
CDR3 DNA: TGCGCCAGCAGCCAAGTGATGGGGACGGGGAACACAGATACGCAGTATTTT

V gene: TRBV6-6
clone size: -
D gene: TRBD1
J gene: TRBJ1-4
CDR3 protein: CASSRDRALNEKLSF
CDR3 DNA: TGTGCCAGCAGTCGGGACAGAGCTCTTAATGAAAAACTGTCTTTT

V gene: TRBV7-8
clone size: -
D gene: -
J gene: TRBJ2-2
CDR3 protein: CASSGGRTNTGELFF
CDR3 DNA: TGTGCCAGCAGCGGGGGACGGACGAACACCGGGGAGCTGTTTTTT

V gene: TRBV6-2/TRBV6-3
clone size: few
D gene: TRBD1
J gene: TRBJ1-1
CDR3 protein: CASSYGQVTNTEAFF
CDR3 DNA: TGTGCCAGCAGCTACGGACAGGTCACGAACACTGAAGCTTTCTTT

V gene: TRBV7-2
clone size: -
D gene: -
J gene: TRBJ2-4
CDR3 protein: CASSSGPMVIKNIQYF
CDR3 DNA: TGTGCCAGCAGCTCCGGGCCGATGGTTATCAAAAACATTCAGTACTTC

V gene: TRBV29-1
clone size: few
D gene: TRBD1
J gene: TRBJ1-4
CDR3 protein: CSVEDRRDRDRKLFF
CDR3 DNA: TGCAGCGTTGAAGATCGAAGGGACAGGGATCGAAAACTGTTTTTT

V gene: TRBV12-3/TRBV12-4
clone size: few
D gene: -
J gene: TRBJ1-2
CDR3 protein: CASSLVGGYSPYGYTF
CDR3 DNA: TGTGCCAGCAGTTTAGTGGGGGGTTACAGTCCCTATGGCTACACCTTC